A single sample is the source of the 27 T cell receptor delta chains below, sequenced in a study of Vδ1+ human thymocytes. Study results and limitations: Thymic TRG and TRD repertoires appeared highly polyclonal, with Gaussian CDR3 length distributions.

The template was reverse-transcribed extracted RNA. CDR3 amplicons came from multiplex PCR with pooled V-gene forward and constant-region reverse primers. TCRdb fed the multiplex PCR reads into CATT to redo clone calling. The data show about 54,000 delta-chain clones, with approximately 16% seen just once and roughly 0.5% held by the top ten. Their recognized antigens are unknown. The sequenced sample consisted of Vdelta1+ gamma-delta thymocytes from the thymus. Subset meaning: FACS-sorted CD3+ TCRalphabeta- TCRVdelta1+ TCRVdelta2- thymocytes. Source of these receptors: a boy under three years old who had congenital heart surgery.

This clone was picked up many times. This chain joins TRDV2 and TRDJ1; D is ambiguous. Germline assignment: CDR1 GEAIGNYY and CDR2 EKD. The CDR3 runs to 15 residues. The V gene lost 3 bases and the J gene lost 0 bases, with 13 bases spanning the gap. In nucleotides, the CDR3 is TGTGCCTGTGACTTGCGGAGGGTATACACCGATAAACTCATCTTT. It is translated as CACDLRRVYTDKLIF.

This chain uses TRDV1 with TRDJ1, with 7 bases that match TRDD3. Germline lookup yields CDR1 TSWWSYY and CDR2 QGS. The CDR3 contains 21 residues. J gave up 2 bases and V 2 bases, and 23 bases lay outside the gene matches. CDR3 nucleotide sequence: TGTGCTCTTGGGGAAGGATACGCCTCCGTCGGCTGGGGACTTCTTACCGATAAACTCATCTTT. This codes for CALGEGYASVGWGLLTDKLIF.

This clone was counted between two and nine times. This chain joins TRDV1 and TRDJ1; no definite D call. Germline values: CDR1 TSWWSYY, CDR2 QGS. The CDR3 is made up of 11 amino acids. Trimming cost V 2 bases and J 11 bases, with 9 bases left between them. CDR3 sequence reads: CALGESLKLIF. The CDR3 bases are TGTGCTCTTGGGGAATCCTTAAAGCTCATCTTT.

A few counts support this clone. The gene calls are TRDV1 and TRDJ1, with 9 bases that match TRDD3. This CDR3 has 18 residues. Germline trimming cut 2 bases from V and 0 bases from J; bases unmatched to any gene: 10. Germline loops: CDR1 TSWWSYY, CDR2 QGS. For the CDR3, the DNA is TGTGCTCTTGGGGAATTCCTAGGGGGATACCCGTACACCGATAAACTCATCTTT. Translated, it gives CALGEFLGGYPYTDKLIF.

This clone has only a few counts. The limits of the CDR3 on the DNA are not certain, so only TCRdb's listed CDR3 is given. This chain links TRDV1 with TRDJ1; TRDD3 is taken as the D call from the table, unchecked against the DNA. The germline CDR1 and CDR2 sequences are TSWWSYY and QGS. The CDR3 sequence runs 19 residues, both termini included. The CDR3 spells CALGELYLEGDSYTDKLIF.

Comment on this clone: Its ends do not fully match the called genes, so a read error is possible. This same CDR3 is encoded by further DNA sequences in the sample. V gene TRDV1 combines with J gene TRDJ1; 13 bases are a match to TRDD3. CDR1 is TSWWSYY and CDR2 is QGS in the germline V gene. The CDR3 has 20 residues. The chain's CDR3 is CALGELCIQHWGIRIDKLIF. The CDR3 coding sequence is TGTGCTCTTGGGGAACTTTGCATTCAACACTGGGGGATACGCATCGATAAACTCATATTT.

J is TRDJ1 and V is TRDV1; TRDD3 might be the D (5 bases). The V end lost 5 bases, the J end lost 8 bases, and 18 bases lay between the germline ends. The CDR3 has 14 amino acids. CDR1 TSWWSYY and CDR2 QGS come from the germline V gene. The CDR3 region has the DNA TGTGCTCTTGGGAAGGGGAGTGCATCTATGAAACTCATCTTT. This translates into CALGKGSASMKLIF.

The chain joins TRDV1 to TRDJ1, with TRDD3 as a possible D gene (6 bases). This CDR3 comprises 18 residues. In germline, CDR1 is TSWWSYY, CDR2 QGS. The ends were cut back, 2 bases at V and 0 bases at J, with 19 bases in the middle. CDR3 sequence reads: CALGEGTPYWVYTDKLIF. CDR3 DNA: TGTGCTCTTGGGGAAGGGACCCCGTACTGGGTTTACACCGATAAACTCATCTTT.

This clone was seen a handful of times. This chain links TRDV1 with TRDJ1, with a weak D call TRDD2 (9 bases). Germline-derived CDR1 and CDR2 are TSWWSYY and QGS. This CDR3 region has 22 residues. With 5 bases removed from V and 0 bases from J, the gap between germline ends came to 34 bases. Here the CDR3 reads CALGNCLPTLGIPGLYTDKLIF. CDR3 coding DNA: TGTGCTCTTGGGAATTGCCTTCCTACTCTGGGGATACCGGGTTTATACACCGATAAACTCATCTTT.

The J gene is TRDJ1, the V gene TRDV1; D perhaps matches TRDD3 (6 bases). Trimming shortened V by 1 base and J by 2 bases, and 20 bases separated the two germline ends. This CDR3 has 18 residues. CDR1 and CDR2 from the germline V gene are TSWWSYY and QGS. As DNA, the CDR3 is TGTGCTCTTGGGGAACGACAGGGTGGGGATCGGGCTACCGATAAACTCATCTTT. It encodes CALGERQGGDRATDKLIF.

The chain links TRDV1 to TRDJ1; TRDD3 matches 9 bases. The junction had 15 bases not matched to a gene; V was cut back by 4 bases and J by 0 bases. The germline V gene encodes CDR1 TSWWSYY and CDR2 QGS. The CDR3 has 19 amino acids. CDR3 nucleotides: TGTGCTCTTGGGGTTTACGATATCGGGGGGATACTGTACACCGATAAACTCATCTTT. Protein: CALGVYDIGGILYTDKLIF.

The V and J genes are TRDV1 and TRDJ1; TRDD3 aligns across 12 bases. CDR1 is TSWWSYY and CDR2 is QGS in the germline V gene. V gave up 6 bases and J gave up 10 bases; unmatched junction bases: 21. CDR3 length: 18 residues. CDR3 sequence reads: CALGLLPGGYADTVRLIF. The CDR3 region has the DNA TGTGCTCTTGGCCTCCTCCCTGGGGGATACGCCGATACTGTGCGACTCATCTTT.

This clone came up many times. The chain joins TRDV2 to TRDJ1; D uncertain. The CDR3 covers 14 residues. Trimming pared 0 bases from V and 2 bases from J, leaving 9 bases between. Germline CDR1 GEAIGNYY, CDR2 EKD. The CDR3 spells CACDTVLRTDKLIF. In DNA form, the CDR3 reads TGTGCCTGTGACACCGTTTTGAGAACCGATAAACTCATCTTT.

This clone has more than one count but fewer than ten. This chain joins TRDV1 and TRDJ1; 7 bases are shared with TRDD3. The CDR3 has 19 amino acids. Trimming took 2 bases from V and 1 from J; bases not matched to a gene: 16. Germline values: CDR1 TSWWSYY, CDR2 QGS. CDR3 sequence reads: CALGECSSVLGGVTDKLIF. DNA of the CDR3: TGTGCTCTTGGGGAATGTAGCTCCGTACTTGGGGGAGTCACCGATAAACTCATCTTT.

J is TRDJ1 and V is TRDV1, with 10 bases aligning to TRDD3. The CDR3 is 18 residues long. Germline-derived CDR1 and CDR2 are TSWWSYY and QGS. Trimming removed 5 bases from V and 4 bases from J; junction bases left unmatched: 16. For the CDR3, the DNA is TGTGCTCTTGGGACCTATTCCTATTGGGGGATACTTAACGATAAACTCATCTTT. Amino acids: CALGTYSYWGILNDKLIF.

V usage is TRDV1 and J usage is TRDJ1; TRDD2 or TRDD3 may be the D gene (5 bases each). The CDR3 runs 21 residues. With 4 bases removed from V and 0 bases from J, the gap between germline ends came to 30 bases. CDR1 TSWWSYY and CDR2 QGS come from the germline V gene. The CDR3 sequence is CALGALENLPAGTRYTDKLIF. In DNA, the CDR3 is TGTGCTCTTGGGGCCCTGGAAAATCTTCCCGCTGGGACTCGATACACCGATAAACTCATCTTT.

V is TRDV1 and J is TRDJ1; TRDD2 might be the D (7 bases). Trimming cost V 2 bases and J 1 base, with 29 bases left between them. Germline V gene data show CDR1 as TSWWSYY and CDR2 as QGS. CDR3 length: 21 residues. CDR3 residues: CALGETAFLTYGGHITDKLIF. Written as DNA, the CDR3 is TGTGCTCTTGGGGAAACGGCCTTCCTCACGTATGGGGGCCACATCACCGATAAACTCATCTTT.

V is TRDV1 and J is TRDJ1; 7 bases fit TRDD3. This CDR3 has 17 residues. The germline V gene has CDR1 TSWWSYY and CDR2 QGS. The V gene end was trimmed by 0 bases and the J gene end by 6 bases; junction bases not matched to a gene: 13. In DNA form, the CDR3 reads TGTGCTCTTGGGGAACTCGGGTACTGGGGTGCCGTTTATAAACTCATCTTT. This translates into CALGELGYWGAVYKLIF.

This sequence joins TRDV1 and TRDJ1; D uncertain. Looked up from germline, CDR1 is TSWWSYY and CDR2 is QGS. The CDR3 sequence is 16 residues long. Deletions cut 3 bases from V and 4 bases from J, with 18 bases between. In DNA, the CDR3 is TGTGCTCTTGGGGATTACCGCCGGATGTTGGTCGATAAACTCATCTTT. Translated: CALGDYRRMLVDKLIF.

As regards this clone: The junction departs from the called germline gene at one end, perhaps through a read error. The sample carries other DNA sequences with the same CDR3. The J gene is TRDJ1, the V gene TRAV29/DV5; D may be TRDD3 (6 bases). The CDR3 covers 19 residues. Germline CDR1 NSMFDY, CDR2 ISSIKDK. The CDR3 reads CAASGPIPSTGKYTDKLIF. CDR3 nucleotide sequence: TGTGCCGCAAGCGGTCCTATCCCCAGTACTGGGAAGTACACCGATAAACTCATCTTT.

This chain links TRDV1 with TRDJ1; tentative D call: TRDD3 (5 bases). The length of the CDR3 is 20 residues. Trimming left V 3 bases short and J 0 bases short, with 26 bases between. Germline V gene data show CDR1 as TSWWSYY and CDR2 as QGS. The CDR3 sequence: CALGEQQINWKVQYTDKLIF. CDR3 nucleotides: TGTGCTCTTGGGGAGCAGCAAATTAACTGGAAGGTCCAGTACACCGATAAACTCATCTTT.

This clone showed up just a few times. This sequence joins TRDV1 and TRDJ1, with a tentative D call TRDD3 (5 bases). V was pared by 0 bases and J by 4 bases, with 30 bases between. CDR1 and CDR2 (germline): TSWWSYY, QGS. CDR3 length: 21 residues. CDR3 DNA sequence: TGTGCTCTTGGGGAACTGCAATTTCCCGCCCGGCACTTTGGGGCCAACGATAAACTCATCTTT. Its translation: CALGELQFPARHFGANDKLIF.

This chain links TRDV1 with TRDJ1; TRDD3 is a possible D gene (5 bases). Trimming cost V 2 bases and J 0 bases, with 25 bases left between them. Per germline, CDR1 TSWWSYY and CDR2 QGS. CDR3 length equals 20 residues. The CDR3 bases are TGTGCTCTTGGGGAAGCCGGCCCTCTTGTACTGGTCGTCTACACCGATAAACTCATCTTT. Translation gives CALGEAGPLVLVVYTDKLIF.

This clone was observed a handful of times. The chain joins TRDV2 to TRDJ1; 7 nucleotides match TRDD3. Trimming at V came to 4 bases and at J to 0 bases, leaving 22 bases not matched to a gene. The CDR3 is 20 residues long. CDR1 GEAIGNYY and CDR2 EKD come from the germline V gene. CDR3 nucleotides: TGTGCCTGTGAAATCAACCTTACTGGGGATAGACGGGACTACACCGATAAACTCATCTTT. Translation: CACEINLTGDRRDYTDKLIF.

V usage is TRDV1 and J usage is TRDJ1; 12 nucleotides align to TRDD3. After removal of 3 bases from V and 0 bases from J, the junction contained 17 bases not matched to a gene. This CDR3 has 21 amino acids. Germline CDR1 TSWWSYY, CDR2 QGS. The chain's CDR3 is CALGDTALRTGGYWYTDKLIF. For the CDR3, the DNA is TGTGCTCTTGGGGACACGGCCTTACGTACTGGGGGATACTGGTACACCGATAAACTCATCTTT.

The rearrangement uses TRDV3 and TRDJ1, with 13 bases fitting TRDD3. Looked up from germline, CDR1 is TVYSNPD and CDR2 is GDNSRS (reference sequence). This CDR3 comprises 24 residues. Trimming removed 4 bases from V and 4 bases from J; junction bases left unmatched: 36. Here the CDR3 DNA reads TGTGCCTCAAGCGTTAATTTCCGGTACATCACAATTCCACTGGGGGATACGTGGGTCGATAAACTCATCTTT. Translating it yields CASSVNFRYITIPLGDTWVDKLIF.

Concerning this clone: The same CDR3 can be traced to other DNA sequences in this sample. The gene calls are TRDV1 and TRDJ1; TRDD3 matches 7 bases. CDR3 size: 14 residues. Germline V gene sequence: CDR1 TSWWSYY, CDR2 QGS. With 2 bases clipped from V and 0 bases from J, the junction kept 0 bases outside the gene matches. The CDR3 coding sequence is TGTGCTCTTGGGGAAGGGGGATACACCGATAAACTCATCTTT. This translates into CALGEGGYTDKLIF.